This is a list of T cell receptor beta chains from one sample in a study of immune evolution from preneoplasia to lung adenocarcinoma. Method: immunoSEQ multiplex PCR; TCRdb's copy keeps in-frame clones and lacks some. The data show under 3,500 clones, 80% to 85% seen once. Sequences were obtained from FFPE adjacent normal lung tissue. These receptors originate from a person aged 60-79 years with lung adenocarcinoma. CDR3s include the opening cysteine and the closing phenylalanine or tryptophan. Size is stated for part of the rows, as once, few or many counts, or as a class when the clone is expanded.

abundance: NA
v_gene: TRBV28
CDR3aa: CASSQRERHTEAFF

abundance: NA
v_gene: TRBV6-5
CDR3aa: CASSYSSRGVDTEAFF

abundance: NA
v_gene: TRBV5-1
CDR3aa: CASSAEWTGEADTQYF

abundance: NA
v_gene: TRBV29-1
CDR3aa: CSVGRGGNYEQYF

abundance: once
v_gene: TRBV28
CDR3aa: CASSFGGHQNYGYTF

abundance: NA
v_gene: TRBV11-2
CDR3aa: CASSLSLRGETQYF

abundance: NA
v_gene: TRBV6-1
CDR3aa: CASSEWRGGRYEQFF

abundance: large
v_gene: TRBV28
CDR3aa: CASSLGSRNGELFF

abundance: NA
v_gene: TRBV10-3
CDR3aa: CATGTGSYEQYF

abundance: once
v_gene: TRBV5-1
CDR3aa: CSSSLKGGPKTEAFF

abundance: NA
v_gene: TRBV6-6
CDR3aa: CASSFNGGQPQHF

abundance: few
v_gene: TRBV19
CDR3aa: CASSIGGVLSGNTIYF

abundance: few
v_gene: TRBV11-2
CDR3aa: CASSRTGTDNEQFF

abundance: NA
v_gene: TRBV19
CDR3aa: CASRGAVNTGELFF

abundance: NA
v_gene: TRBV6-5
CDR3aa: CASSYQTGAGYEQYF

abundance: NA
v_gene: TRBV27
CDR3aa: CASIKSAWGSNTGELFF

abundance: NA
v_gene: TRBV10-3
CDR3aa: CAISEPQGRSDTQYF

abundance: NA
v_gene: TRBV11-2
CDR3aa: CASSPNFGNTIYF

abundance: once
v_gene: TRBV29-1
CDR3aa: CSVMGRGKWEQYF

abundance: NA
v_gene: TRBV2
CDR3aa: CASSGNGIQETQYF

abundance: NA
v_gene: TRBV27
CDR3aa: CASSQQGGQPQHF

abundance: NA
v_gene: TRBV30
CDR3aa: CAWSVRRDEKLFF

abundance: NA
v_gene: TRBV11-3
CDR3aa: CASSLGLTSGGFSYNEQFF

abundance: NA
v_gene: TRBV28
CDR3aa: CASTRPGQTTSGANVLTF

abundance: once
v_gene: TRBV11-2
CDR3aa: CASSLVVGKGAFF

abundance: NA
v_gene: TRBV27
CDR3aa: CASSPGQGRSNEKLFF

abundance: few
v_gene: TRBV9
CDR3aa: CASSLNNEQFF

abundance: NA
v_gene: TRBV7-2
CDR3aa: CASSLIGAGANSPLHF

abundance: few
v_gene: TRBV4-1
CDR3aa: CASSHGSEQYF

abundance: NA
v_gene: TRBV7-6
CDR3aa: CASSGADRPYEQYF

abundance: NA
v_gene: TRBV9
CDR3aa: CASSVGIVQGDQETQYF

abundance: NA
v_gene: TRBV4-2
CDR3aa: CASSSTGGPYEQYF

abundance: NA
v_gene: TRBV5-1
CDR3aa: CASSEGGTGKETQYF

abundance: NA
v_gene: TRBV30
CDR3aa: CAWSVPHRQVGDTQYF

abundance: NA
v_gene: TRBV19
CDR3aa: CASSTTTTGELFF

abundance: once
v_gene: TRBV6-1
CDR3aa: CASSSPGSKASEQYF

abundance: NA
v_gene: TRBV6-5
CDR3aa: CASSAAQGVQPQHF

abundance: NA
v_gene: TRBV5-6
CDR3aa: CASSLLQGATEAFF

abundance: NA
v_gene: TRBV2
CDR3aa: CASSDPGGEEKLFF

abundance: NA
v_gene: TRBV2
CDR3aa: CASSRDYGYTF

abundance: NA
v_gene: TRBV6-1
CDR3aa: CASSDRAAWEYNEQFF

abundance: NA
v_gene: TRBV30
CDR3aa: CAWSVAGNQPQHF

abundance: NA
v_gene: TRBV28
CDR3aa: CASSPNLGWTQEYEQYF

abundance: NA
v_gene: TRBV30
CDR3aa: CAWSPGGPPETQYF

abundance: NA
v_gene: TRBV5-1
CDR3aa: CASSPTVITGGGVETQYF

abundance: NA
v_gene: TRBV7-9
CDR3aa: CASSIQGGRADTQYF

abundance: NA
v_gene: TRBV29-1
CDR3aa: CSVGGQGQPQYF

abundance: once
v_gene: TRBV18
CDR3aa: CASSLRGGPADTQYF

abundance: NA
v_gene: TRBV21-1
CDR3aa: CASSKDGHTEAFF

abundance: NA
v_gene: TRBV11-2
CDR3aa: CASSPRGAGDTGELFF

abundance: NA
v_gene: TRBV9
CDR3aa: CASSVAWGAGNTIYF

abundance: NA
v_gene: TRBV5-1
CDR3aa: CASTTEPERGVTGELFF

abundance: NA
v_gene: TRBV5-1
CDR3aa: CASSLSGQGAWETQYF

abundance: NA
v_gene: TRBV2
CDR3aa: CASSQQGNGYTF

abundance: NA
v_gene: TRBV6-1
CDR3aa: CASSVILSSGSYSYEQYF

abundance: NA
v_gene: TRBV9
CDR3aa: CASSPQGHPGYGYTF

abundance: NA
v_gene: TRBV2
CDR3aa: CASRGSGGVQETQYF